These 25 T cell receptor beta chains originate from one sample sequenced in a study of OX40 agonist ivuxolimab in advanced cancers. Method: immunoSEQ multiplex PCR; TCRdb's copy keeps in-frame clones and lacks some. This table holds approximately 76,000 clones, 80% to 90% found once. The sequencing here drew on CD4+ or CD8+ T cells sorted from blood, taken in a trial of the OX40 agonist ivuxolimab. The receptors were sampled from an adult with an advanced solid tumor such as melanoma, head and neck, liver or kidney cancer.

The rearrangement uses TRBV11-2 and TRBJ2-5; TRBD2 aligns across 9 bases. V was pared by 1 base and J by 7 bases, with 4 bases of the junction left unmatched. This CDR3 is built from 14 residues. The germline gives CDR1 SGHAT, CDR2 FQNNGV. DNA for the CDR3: TGTGCCAGCAGCTTAGCTAGCGGGATGGTGACCCAGTACTTC. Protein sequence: CASSLASGMVTQYF. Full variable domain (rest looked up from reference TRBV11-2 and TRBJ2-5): EAGVAQSPRYKIIEKRQSVAFWCNPISGHATLYWYQQILGQGPKLLIQFQNNGVVDDSQLPKDRFSAERLKGVDSTLKIQPAKLEDSAVYLCASSLASGMVTQYFGPGTRLLVL.

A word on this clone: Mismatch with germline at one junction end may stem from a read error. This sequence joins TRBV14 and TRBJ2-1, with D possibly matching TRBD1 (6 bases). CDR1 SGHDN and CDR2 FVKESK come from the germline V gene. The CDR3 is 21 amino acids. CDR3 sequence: CASSQGNRERLILSSYNEQFF. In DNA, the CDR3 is TGTGCCAGCAGTCAAGGAAACAGGGAAAGGCTGATACTGAGCTCCTACAATGAGCAGTTCTTC.

The CDR3 DNA sequence: TGCGCCAGCAGCTTGGGAGAGAATTCACCCCTCCACTTT. Translated, it gives CASSLGENSPLHF. V is TRBV5-1 and J is TRBJ1-6; D ambiguous. Per germline, CDR1 SGHRS and CDR2 YFSETQ. The CDR3 loop spans 13 amino acids. V gave up 0 bases and J gave up 7 bases, with 5 bases separating them. Full variable domain (missing parts from reference TRBV5-1 and TRBJ1-6): KAGVTQTPRYLIKTRGQQVTLSCSPISGHRSVSWYQQTPGQGLQFLFEYFSETQRNKGNFPGRFSGRQFSNSRSEMNVSTLELGDSALYLCASSLGENSPLHFGNGTRLTVT.

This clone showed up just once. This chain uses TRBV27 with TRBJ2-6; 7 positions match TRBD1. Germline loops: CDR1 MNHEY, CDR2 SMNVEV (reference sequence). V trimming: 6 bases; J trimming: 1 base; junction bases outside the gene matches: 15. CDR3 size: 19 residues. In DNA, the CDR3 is TGTGCCAGCAGCTTACAGGGGTACGACACACCATCTGGGGCCAACGTCCTGACTTTC. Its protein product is CASSLQGYDTPSGANVLTF.

The CDR3 DNA reads as TGTGCCAGCAGACCTGGACGGACAGGGGGTACTGGCTACACCTTC. It specifies CASRPGRTGGTGYTF. The chain joins TRBV6-1 to TRBJ1-2; TRBD1 matches at 10 bases. V trimming: 6 bases; J trimming: 7 bases; junction bases outside the gene matches: 11. Germline V CDR1 and CDR2: MNHNS, SASEGT. This CDR3 spans 15 amino acids.

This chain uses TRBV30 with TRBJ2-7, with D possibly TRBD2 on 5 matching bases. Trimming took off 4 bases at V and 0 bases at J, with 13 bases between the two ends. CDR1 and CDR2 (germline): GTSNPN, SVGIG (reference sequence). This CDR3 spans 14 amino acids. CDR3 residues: CAWNRDLSSYEQYF. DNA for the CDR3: TGTGCCTGGAATCGGGATTTAAGCTCCTACGAGCAGTACTTC.

The chain's CDR3 is CASSQGEHSTYEQYF. DNA for the CDR3: TGCGCCAGCAGCCAAGGGGAACATTCGACCTACGAGCAGTACTTC. The chain combines TRBV4-3 with TRBJ2-7; no clear D gene. The CDR3 is made up of 15 amino acids. Germline values: CDR1 LGHNA, CDR2 YSLEER. The V and J ends lost 1 base and 2 bases respectively, with 12 bases between them.

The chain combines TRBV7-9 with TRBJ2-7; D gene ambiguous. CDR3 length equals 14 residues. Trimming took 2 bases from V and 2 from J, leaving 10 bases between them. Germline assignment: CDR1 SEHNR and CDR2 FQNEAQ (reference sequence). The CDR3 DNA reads TGTGCCAGCAGCTTAAGTTACGTAACCTACGAGCAGTACTTC. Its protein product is CASSLSYVTYEQYF.

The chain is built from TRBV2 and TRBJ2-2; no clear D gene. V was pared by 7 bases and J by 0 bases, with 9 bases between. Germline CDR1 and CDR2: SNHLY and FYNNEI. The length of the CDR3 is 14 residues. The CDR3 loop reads CASNERTNTGELFF. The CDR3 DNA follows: TGTGCCAGCAATGAGAGGACGAACACCGGGGAGCTGTTTTTT.

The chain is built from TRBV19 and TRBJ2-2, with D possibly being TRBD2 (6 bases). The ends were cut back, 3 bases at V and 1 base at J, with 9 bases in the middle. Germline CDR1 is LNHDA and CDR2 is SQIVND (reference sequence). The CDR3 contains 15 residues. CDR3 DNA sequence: TGTGCCAGTAGTATCAGGGACTGGAACACCGGGGAGCTGTTTTTT. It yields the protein CASSIRDWNTGELFF.

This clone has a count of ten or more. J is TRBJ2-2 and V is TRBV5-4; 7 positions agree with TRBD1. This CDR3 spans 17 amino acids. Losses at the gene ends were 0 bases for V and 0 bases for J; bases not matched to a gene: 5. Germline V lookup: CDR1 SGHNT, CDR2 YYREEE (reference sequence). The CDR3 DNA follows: TGTGCCAGCAGCTTGGGTCTGACAGGGTCGAACACCGGGGAGCTGTTTTTT. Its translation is CASSLGLTGSNTGELFF.

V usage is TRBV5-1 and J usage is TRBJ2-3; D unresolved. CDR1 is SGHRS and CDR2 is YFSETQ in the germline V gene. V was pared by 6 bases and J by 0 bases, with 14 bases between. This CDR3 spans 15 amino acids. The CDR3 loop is CASNYRTPSTDTQYF. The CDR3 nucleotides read TGCGCCAGCAACTATCGGACGCCAAGCACAGATACGCAGTATTTT.

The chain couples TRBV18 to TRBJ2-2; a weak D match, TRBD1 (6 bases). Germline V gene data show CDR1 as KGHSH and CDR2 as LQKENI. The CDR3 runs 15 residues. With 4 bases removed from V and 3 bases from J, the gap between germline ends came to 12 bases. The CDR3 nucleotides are TGTGCCAGCTCACTGAACAGGGCGGACACCGGGGAGCTGTTTTTT. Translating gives CASSLNRADTGELFF.

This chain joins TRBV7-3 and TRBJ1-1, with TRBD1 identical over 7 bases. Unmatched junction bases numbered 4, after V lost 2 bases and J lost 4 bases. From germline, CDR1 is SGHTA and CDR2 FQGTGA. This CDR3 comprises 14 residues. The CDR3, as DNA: TGTGCCAGCAGCTTAGACAGGGAGACCACTGAAGCTTTCTTT. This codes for CASSLDRETTEAFF.

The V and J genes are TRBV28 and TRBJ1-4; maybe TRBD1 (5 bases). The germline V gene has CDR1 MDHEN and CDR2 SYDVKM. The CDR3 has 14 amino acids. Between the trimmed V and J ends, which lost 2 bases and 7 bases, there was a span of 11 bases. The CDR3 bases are TGTGCCAGCAGTTTAAAGGGGCGCGGTGAAAAACTGTTTTTT. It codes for CASSLKGRGEKLFF. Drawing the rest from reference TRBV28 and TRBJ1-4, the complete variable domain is DVKVTQSSRYLVKRTGEKVFLECVQDMDHENMFWYRQDPGLGLRLIYFSYDVKMKEKGDIPEGYSVSREKKERFSLILESASTNQTSMYLCASSLKGRGEKLFFGSGTQLSVL.

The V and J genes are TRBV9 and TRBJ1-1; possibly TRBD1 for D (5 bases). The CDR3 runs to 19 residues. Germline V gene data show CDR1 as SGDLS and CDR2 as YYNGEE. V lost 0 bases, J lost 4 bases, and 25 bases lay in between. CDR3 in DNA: TGTGCCAGCAGCGTAGGGATAATTACGCCCGGGGCAACGGCCACTGAAGCTTTCTTT. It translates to CASSVGIITPGATATEAFF.

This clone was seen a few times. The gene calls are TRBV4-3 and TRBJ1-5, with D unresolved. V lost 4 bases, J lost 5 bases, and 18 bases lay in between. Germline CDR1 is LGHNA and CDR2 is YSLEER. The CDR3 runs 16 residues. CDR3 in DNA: TGCGCCAGCAGCCTGACATTTCGTCGGCAATATCAGCCCCAGCATTTT. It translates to CASSLTFRRQYQPQHF.

CDR3 in amino acids: CASSPHKGTTSGANVLTF. In nucleotides, the CDR3 is TGCGCCAGCAGCCCACATAAGGGGACGACCTCTGGGGCCAACGTCCTGACTTTC. The chain joins TRBV5-1 to TRBJ2-6; either TRBD1 or TRBD2 may fit D (5 bases each). Trimming shortened V by 4 bases and J by 0 bases, and 17 bases separated the two germline ends. The CDR3 contains 18 residues. The germline V gene encodes CDR1 SGHRS and CDR2 YFSETQ. The whole variable domain, remainder taken from reference TRBV5-1 and TRBJ2-6, is KAGVTQTPRYLIKTRGQQVTLSCSPISGHRSVSWYQQTPGQGLQFLFEYFSETQRNKGNFPGRFSGRQFSNSRSEMNVSTLELGDSALYLCASSPHKGTTSGANVLTFGAGSRLTVL.

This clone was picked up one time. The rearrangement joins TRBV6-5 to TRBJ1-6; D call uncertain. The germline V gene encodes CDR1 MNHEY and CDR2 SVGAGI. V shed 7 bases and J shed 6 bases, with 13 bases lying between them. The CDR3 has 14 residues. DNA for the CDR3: TGTGCCAGCACCCTAACATGGGGTAATTCACCCCTCCACTTT. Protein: CASTLTWGNSPLHF.

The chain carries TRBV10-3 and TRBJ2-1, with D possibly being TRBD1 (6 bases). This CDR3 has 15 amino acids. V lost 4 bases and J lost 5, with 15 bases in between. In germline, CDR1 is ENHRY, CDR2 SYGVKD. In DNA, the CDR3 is TGTGCCATCAGTGTCGGTCACAGGGACCACAATGAGCAGTTCTTC. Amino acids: CAISVGHRDHNEQFF.

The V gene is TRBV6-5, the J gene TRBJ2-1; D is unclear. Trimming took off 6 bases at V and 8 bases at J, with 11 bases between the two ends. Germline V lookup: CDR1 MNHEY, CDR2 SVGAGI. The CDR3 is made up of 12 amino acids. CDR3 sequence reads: CASSPRRHEQFF. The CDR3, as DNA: TGTGCCAGCAGCCCTCGGCGACATGAGCAGTTCTTC.

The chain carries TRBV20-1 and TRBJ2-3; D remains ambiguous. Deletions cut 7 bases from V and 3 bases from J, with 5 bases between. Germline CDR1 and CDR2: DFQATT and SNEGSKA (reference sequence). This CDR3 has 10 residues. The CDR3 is CSVETDTQYF. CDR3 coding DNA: TGCAGTGTAGAGACAGATACGCAGTATTTT.

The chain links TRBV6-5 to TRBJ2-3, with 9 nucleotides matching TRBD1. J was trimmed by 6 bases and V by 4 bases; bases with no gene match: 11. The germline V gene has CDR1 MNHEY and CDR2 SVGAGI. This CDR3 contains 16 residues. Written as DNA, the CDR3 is TGTGCCAGCAGTTTGGACAGGGGACAAAAGTGGGATACGCAGTATTTT. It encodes CASSLDRGQKWDTQYF.

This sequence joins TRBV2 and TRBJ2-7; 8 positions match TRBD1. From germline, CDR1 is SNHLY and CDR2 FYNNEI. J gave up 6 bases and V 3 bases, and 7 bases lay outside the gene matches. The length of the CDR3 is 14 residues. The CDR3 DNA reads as TGTGCCAGCAGTGATTCGCAGGGGGCAGTCGAGCAGTACTTC. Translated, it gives CASSDSQGAVEQYF.

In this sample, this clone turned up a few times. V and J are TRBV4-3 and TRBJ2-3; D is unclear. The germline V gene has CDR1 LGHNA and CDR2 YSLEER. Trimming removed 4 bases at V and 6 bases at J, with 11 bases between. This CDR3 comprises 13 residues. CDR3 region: CASSPSMGDTQYF. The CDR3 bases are TGCGCCAGCAGCCCTTCAATGGGGGATACGCAGTATTTT.